This T cell receptor beta chain was captured by sequencing in a study of shared clonotypes between healthy human individuals. The study, taken as a whole, reports: In the sorted subsets, rarefaction showed sequencing was incomplete despite large depth.

Remarks on this clone: The antigen is unknown.

Sequencing was performed with immunoSEQ multiplex PCR; in TCRdb, only in-frame clones are kept and a portion is missing. The data show more than 2 million clones, around 95% seen once. The CDR3 loop spans 12 amino acids. The germline CDR1 and CDR2 sequences are LNHDA and SQIVND (reference sequence). V gave up 11 bases and J gave up 3 bases; unmatched junction bases: 4. The study enrolled healthy HIV-negative adults without recent acute infections or vaccinations as donors. Into CD45RA+ naive and CD45RA-negative memory subsets, the CD4+ cells were split. This TCR was recovered from a man between 18 and 29 years old in good health. The specimen was naive CD4+ T cells sorted from blood. Subset in this sample: CD45RA+ positively selected. The rearrangement uses TRBV19 and TRBJ2-7, with 10 positions matching TRBD1. The CDR3 reads CAAGDRGYEQYF. In DNA form, the CDR3 reads TGTGCCGCGGGGGACAGGGGCTACGAGCAGTACTTC.